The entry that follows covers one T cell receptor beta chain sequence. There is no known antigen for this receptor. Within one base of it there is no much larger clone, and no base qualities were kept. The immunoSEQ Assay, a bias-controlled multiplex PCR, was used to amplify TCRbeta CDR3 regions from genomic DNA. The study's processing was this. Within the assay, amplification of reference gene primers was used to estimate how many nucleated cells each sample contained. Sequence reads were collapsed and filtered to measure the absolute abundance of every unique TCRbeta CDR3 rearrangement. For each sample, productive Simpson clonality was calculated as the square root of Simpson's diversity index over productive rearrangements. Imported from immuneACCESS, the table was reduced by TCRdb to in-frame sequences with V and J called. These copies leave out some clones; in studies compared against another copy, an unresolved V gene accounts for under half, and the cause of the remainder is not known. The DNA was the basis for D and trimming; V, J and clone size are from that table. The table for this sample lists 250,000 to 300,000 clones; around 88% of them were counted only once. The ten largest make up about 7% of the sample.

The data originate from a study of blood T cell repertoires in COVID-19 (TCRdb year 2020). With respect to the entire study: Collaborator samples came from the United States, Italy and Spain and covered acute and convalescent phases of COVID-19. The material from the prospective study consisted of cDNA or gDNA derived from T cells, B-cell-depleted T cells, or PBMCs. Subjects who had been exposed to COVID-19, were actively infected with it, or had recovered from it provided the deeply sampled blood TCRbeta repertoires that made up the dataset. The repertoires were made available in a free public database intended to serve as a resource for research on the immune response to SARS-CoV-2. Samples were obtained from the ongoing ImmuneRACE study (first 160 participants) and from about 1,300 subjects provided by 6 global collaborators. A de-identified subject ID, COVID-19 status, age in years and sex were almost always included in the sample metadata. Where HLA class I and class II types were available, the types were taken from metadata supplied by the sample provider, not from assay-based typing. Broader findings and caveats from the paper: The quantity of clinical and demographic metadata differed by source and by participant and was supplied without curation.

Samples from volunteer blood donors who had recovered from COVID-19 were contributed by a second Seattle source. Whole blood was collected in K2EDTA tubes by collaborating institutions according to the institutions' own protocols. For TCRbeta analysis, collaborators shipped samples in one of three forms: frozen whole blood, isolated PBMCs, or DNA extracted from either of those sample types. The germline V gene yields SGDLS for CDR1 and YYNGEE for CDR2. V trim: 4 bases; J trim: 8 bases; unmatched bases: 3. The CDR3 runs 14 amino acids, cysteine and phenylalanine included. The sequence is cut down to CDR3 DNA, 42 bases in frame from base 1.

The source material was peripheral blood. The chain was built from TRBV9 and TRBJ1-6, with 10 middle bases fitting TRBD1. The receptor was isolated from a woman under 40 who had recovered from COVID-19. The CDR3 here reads CASSRQGADSPLHF. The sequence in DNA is TGTGCCAGCAGCCGACAGGGGGCGGATTCACCCCTCCACTTT.